The clone carrying this T cell receptor (beta chain) has just one count. This sample is drawn from a study of blood T cell repertoires in COVID-19. Study-wide background: Acute-phase and convalescent COVID-19 samples originated in the United States, Italy and Spain. From T cells, B-cell-depleted T cells, or PBMCs came the material, which was cDNA or gDNA.

The CDR3 totals 14 residues. Germline CDR1 reads SNHLY; CDR2 reads FYNNEI. Trimming left V 6 bases short and J 7 bases short, with 18 bases between. Original methodology: Estimated nucleated cell counts came from reference gene primer amplification. Sequencing used immunoSEQ multiplex PCR; TCRdb keeps in-frame clones, though not all of them. The V and J calls and clone size come from that table; D and trimming were worked out from the DNA. The table shows some 140,000 clones, with about 80% occurring only once. The sequence was collected from a human donor in a cohort sampled during active COVID-19. This chain links TRBV2 with TRBJ1-2; maybe TRBD1 (6 bases). The sequenced sample consisted of peripheral blood. The CDR3 protein is CASSLGTIFPGYTF. In DNA form, the CDR3 reads TGTGCCAGCAGCCTCGGGACAATTTTTCCTGGCTACACCTTC.